Included here is one T cell receptor beta chain sequence, with context. The data derive from a study of cytomegalovirus exposure and HLA in healthy donors. The PCR contained 60 Vbeta and 13 Jbeta primers. Sequencing was performed with immunoSEQ multiplex PCR; in TCRdb, only in-frame clones are kept and a portion is missing. The data show about 170,000 clones, around 62% seen once. With V trimmed by 8 bases and J by 7 bases, 8 bases remained unmatched. The CDR3 has 14 residues. Germline V gene lookup returns CDR1 KGHSH and CDR2 LQKENI. This receptor was obtained from a man aged 35-49 years in good health and CMV-seronegative. The V gene is TRBV18, the J gene TRBJ1-4; 9 bases line up with TRBD1. The sample was PBMCs. This CDR3 reads CASKTGGGGEKLFF. DNA for the CDR3: TGTGCCAGCAAAACAGGGGGCGGCGGTGAAAAACTGTTTTTT.